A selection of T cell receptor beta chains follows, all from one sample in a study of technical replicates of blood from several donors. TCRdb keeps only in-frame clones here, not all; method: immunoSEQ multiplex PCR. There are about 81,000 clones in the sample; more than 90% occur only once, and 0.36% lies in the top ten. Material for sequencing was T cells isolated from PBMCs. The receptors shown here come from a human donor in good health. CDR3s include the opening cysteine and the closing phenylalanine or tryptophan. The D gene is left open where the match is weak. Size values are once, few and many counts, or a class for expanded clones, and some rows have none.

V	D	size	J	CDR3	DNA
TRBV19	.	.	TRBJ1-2	CASSIGTGINGYTF	TGTGCCAGTAGTATAGGTACAGGGATTAATGGCTACACCTTC
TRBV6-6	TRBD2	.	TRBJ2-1	CASSLAGGWYNEQFF	TGTGCCAGCAGTTTAGCGGGAGGGTGGTACAATGAGCAGTTCTTC
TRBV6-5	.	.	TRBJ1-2	CASNRGAGKGYTF	TGTGCCAGCAACCGGGGGGCGGGGAAAGGCTACACCTTC
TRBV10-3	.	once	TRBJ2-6	CAIGNTGISGANVLTF	TGTGCCATCGGTAATACAGGCATCTCTGGGGCCAACGTCCTGACTTTC
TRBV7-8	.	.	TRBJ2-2	CASSNPGALTGELFF	TGTGCCAGCAGCAACCCAGGGGCGTTGACCGGGGAGCTGTTTTTT
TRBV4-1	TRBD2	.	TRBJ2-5	CASSQGLGLAGETQYF	TGCGCCAGCAGCCAAGGTCTGGGGCTAGCGGGAGAGACCCAGTACTTC
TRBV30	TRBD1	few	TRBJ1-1	CAWARQGATEAFF	TGTGCCTGGGCCCGACAGGGAGCCACTGAAGCTTTCTTT
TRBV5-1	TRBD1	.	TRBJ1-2	CASSSGQGLGGYTF	TGCGCCAGCAGCTCGGGACAGGGACTAGGTGGCTACACCTTC
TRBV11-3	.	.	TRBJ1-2	CASSADMARGYTF	TGTGCCAGCAGCGCGGACATGGCACGAGGCTACACCTTC
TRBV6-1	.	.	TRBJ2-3	CASNRDTQYF	TGTGCCAGCAATCGAGATACGCAGTATTTT
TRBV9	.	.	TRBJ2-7	CASSVGRDSYEQYF	TGTGCCAGCAGCGTAGGACGGGACTCCTACGAGCAGTACTTC
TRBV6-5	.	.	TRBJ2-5	CASSPLGALQETQYF	TGTGCCAGCAGTCCCCTGGGGGCTCTTCAAGAGACCCAGTACTTC
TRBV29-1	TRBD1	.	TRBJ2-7	CSVQTGESYEQYF	TGCAGCGTACAGACAGGGGAGTCCTACGAGCAGTACTTC
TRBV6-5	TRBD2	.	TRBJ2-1	CASQEVGGLTEQFF	TGTGCCAGCCAAGAGGTGGGAGGGTTAACTGAGCAGTTCTTC
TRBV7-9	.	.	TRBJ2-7	CASSLAGDEQYF	TGTGCCAGCAGCTTAGCAGGGGACGAGCAGTACTTC
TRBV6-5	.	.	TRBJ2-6	CASSVGANVLTF	TGTGCCAGCAGCGTTGGGGCCAACGTCCTGACTTTC
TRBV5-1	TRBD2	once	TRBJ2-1	CASRILAGENEQFF	TGCGCCAGCAGGATCTTAGCGGGAGAGAATGAGCAGTTCTTC
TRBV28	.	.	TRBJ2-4	CASSTGSIAKNIQYF	TGTGCCAGCAGTACAGGGTCGATAGCCAAAAACATTCAGTACTTC
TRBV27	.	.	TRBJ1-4	CASRGVEKLFF	TGTGCCAGCAGAGGGGTGGAAAAACTGTTTTTT
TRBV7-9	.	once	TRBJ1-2	CASSSEWRLGYTF	TGTGCCAGCAGCTCAGAGTGGAGGCTCGGCTACACCTTC